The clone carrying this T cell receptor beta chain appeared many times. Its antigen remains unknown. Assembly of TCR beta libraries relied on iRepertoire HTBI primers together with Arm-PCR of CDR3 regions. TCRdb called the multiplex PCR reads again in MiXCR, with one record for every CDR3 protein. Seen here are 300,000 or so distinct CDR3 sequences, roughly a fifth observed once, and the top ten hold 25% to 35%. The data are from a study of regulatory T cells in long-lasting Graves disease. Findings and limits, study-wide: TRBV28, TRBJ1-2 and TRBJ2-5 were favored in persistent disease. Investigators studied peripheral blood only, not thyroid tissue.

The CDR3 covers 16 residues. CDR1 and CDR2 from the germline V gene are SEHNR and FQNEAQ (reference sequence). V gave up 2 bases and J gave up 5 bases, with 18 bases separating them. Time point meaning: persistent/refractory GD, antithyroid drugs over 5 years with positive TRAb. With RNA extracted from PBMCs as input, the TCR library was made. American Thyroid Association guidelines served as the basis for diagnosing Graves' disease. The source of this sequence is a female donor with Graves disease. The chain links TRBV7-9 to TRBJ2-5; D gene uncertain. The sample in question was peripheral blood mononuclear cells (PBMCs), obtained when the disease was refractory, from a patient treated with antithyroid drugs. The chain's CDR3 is CASSLRSTPHWETQYF. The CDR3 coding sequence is TGTGCCAGCAGCTTAAGGTCAACACCCCACTGGGAGACCCAGTACTTC.